This T cell receptor beta chain came from a study of long-term antiretroviral therapy in people with HIV (dated by TCRdb to the early 2020s). Notes on the research overall: Collection of the earliest samples took place about a decade ahead of the 2015 WHO recommendation for immediate ART, at a time when ART was typically delayed until CD4 counts fell. A total of fewer than 250 cryopreserved PBMC samples came from 30 or so adults with confirmed HIV infection and were collected serially over a mean of approximately 6 years (range 1-12). A retrospective serial study tested whether ART initiation and durable HIV suppression were associated with changes in peripheral blood TRB repertoire composition and diversity. No cross-contamination during QIAcube processing turned up in test extractions that ran a monoclonal T-cell line alongside about 35 polyclonal samples. About 40% of the roughly 30 participants with HIV were female.

Concerning this clone itself: The clone's antigen remains unknown. Qualities for individual bases were not recorded, and no much larger clone is one base off.

The study at large found these results: CDR3 length ranges in HIV repertoires were narrower than in controls, and network structure suggested an antigen-experienced repertoire with only a slight naive shift after ART. Starting ART was linked to a significant rise in TRB diversity, yet even after long-term ART the diversity remained significantly lower than in transplant donor controls. Expanded TRB clones identified before ART initiation dominated the repertoire across all time points, though the dominance fluctuated and decreased in many PLHIV after ART. Since PBMC availability was limited, sequencing covered only the TCR beta chain, with no alpha chain pairing. Inferences about post-ART repertoire changes are limited because no data were available on ART adherence, viral resistance or therapy changes. The samples span the years 2004 to 2017, and the ART regimens used at that time may not be as effective as current regimens. Because pre-ART samples had limited cell numbers, unsorted PBMC were profiled rather than sorted CD4+ and CD8+ T cells.

Inclusion was restricted to participants for whom at least one PBMC sample before ART initiation and at least two post-ART samples were available. All participants with HIV were treated in the United States of America. Before DNA extraction, cryopreserved samples of roughly 0.85-10 million PBMC were thawed and washed. At the time of the earliest PBMC sample, participants with HIV were aged between about 23 and 54 years. Per participant, PBMC samples came from 1-4 timepoints prior to ART initiation and 2-8 timepoints following ART initiation, for a median of 7 samples. For every participant, serial HIV viral load, CD4+ T-cell count, ART history and demographic data were obtained. A Qiagen kit on a QIAcube was used to extract genomic DNA from unsorted PBMC, with samples processed in batches of 12. Taken from cysteine to phenylalanine, the CDR3 has 16 residues. Only the CDR3 DNA is retained, 48 bases long and in frame from the first base. Reading the germline V gene gives CDR1 LGHNA and CDR2 YSLEER. The junction shows trimming of 4 bases on V and 0 bases on J, plus 13 bases between the germline ends.

The immunoSEQ hsTCRB v3.0 assay was used at survey level resolution to sequence the TRB variable region. TRB sequencing targeted a depth of about 35,000-50,000 T-cell genomes per sample. Pooled TRB libraries were sequenced on an Illumina MiSeq with a v3 150-cycle kit. The published analysis was carried out like this. Repertoire analysis was performed in R inside a reproducible Nextflow workflow that covered QC, data transformation and analysis. LymphoSeq2, an R package for exploring AIRR-Seq data, was used to implement the custom analyses. After excluding a few samples that yielded fewer than 5000 total TRB sequences, fewer than 200 HIV repertoires remained for analysis. Among the 180 to 200 retained HIV repertoires, about 59 were collected before ART initiation and 120 to 140 were collected after ART initiation. Repertoires were downsampled to 5000 TRB nucleotide sequences, and summary statistics were averaged over 100 downsampling iterations. TRB sequences were retained for analysis only if CDR3 regions of at least seven amino acids were present. Two measures captured diversity: a Shannon entropy-derived clonality score and the Gini coefficient. In repertoire networks, the top 5000 CDR3 amino acid sequences were linked whenever an edit distance of one separated two sequences. GLIPH2 predicted antigen specificity groups and MHC restriction for TRB CDR3 amino acid sequences. Known CMV, EBV, HIV or tissue antigen associations were flagged by matching CDR3 amino acid sequences against VDJdb and McPAS-TCR. Pre-ART, post-ART and control groups were compared with Wilcoxon signed-rank tests and Holm-Bonferroni correction. The immuneACCESS repertoire file appears here via TCRdb, limited to in-frame rearrangements. These files lack a portion of the clones; in checked studies, under half of the deficit traces to unresolved V genes, and the cause of the others is not known. V and J calls and clone size are given by that table; D and trimming were obtained from the DNA. The sample records around 18,000 clones, 91% of which are singletons. The top ten hold around a tenth of the sample.

The starting material was unsorted PBMCs, obtained 3 years after starting antiretroviral therapy. The chain is encoded by TRBV4-3 joined to TRBJ1-3; the D gene identity is not certain. The source is a man aged 45-65 years with HIV. In nucleotide form, the sequence is TGCGCCAGCAGCCCGACGTCTTCGAGCTCTGGAAACACCATATATTTT. Its coded protein is CASSPTSSSSGNTIYF.